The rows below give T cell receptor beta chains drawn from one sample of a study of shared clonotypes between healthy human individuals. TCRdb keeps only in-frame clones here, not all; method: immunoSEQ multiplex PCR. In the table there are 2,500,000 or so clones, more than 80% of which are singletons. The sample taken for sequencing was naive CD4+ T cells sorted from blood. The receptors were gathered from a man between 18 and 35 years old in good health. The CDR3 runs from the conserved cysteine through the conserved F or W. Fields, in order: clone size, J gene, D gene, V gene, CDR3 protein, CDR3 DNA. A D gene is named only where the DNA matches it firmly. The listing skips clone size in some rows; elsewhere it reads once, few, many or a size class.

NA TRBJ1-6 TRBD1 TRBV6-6 CASSPRDRVGSPLHF TGTGCCAGCAGTCCCCGGGACAGGGTGGGGTCACCCCTCCACTTT
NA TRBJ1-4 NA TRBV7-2 CASSQLGAVANEKLFF TGTGCCAGCAGCCAACTGGGGGCGGTCGCTAATGAAAAACTGTTTTTT
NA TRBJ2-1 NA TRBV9 CASSVGTGGANNEQFF TGTGCCAGCAGCGTAGGGACCGGAGGGGCCAACAATGAGCAGTTCTTC
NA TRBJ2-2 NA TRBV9 CASSPPYGSTGELFF TGTGCCAGCAGCCCCCCTTATGGGAGTACCGGGGAGCTGTTTTTT
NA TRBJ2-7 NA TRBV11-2 CASSMGPLIYEQYF TGTGCCAGCAGTATGGGCCCCCTAATCTACGAGCAGTACTTC
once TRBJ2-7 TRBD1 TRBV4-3 CASSQGTGPYEQYF TGCGCCAGCAGCCAGGGGACAGGGCCATACGAGCAGTACTTC
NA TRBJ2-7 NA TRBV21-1 CASSKPGTESSYEQYF TGTGCCAGCAGCAAACCCGGGACCGAGAGCTCCTACGAGCAGTACTTC
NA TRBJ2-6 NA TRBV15 CATREGGRGANVLTF TGTGCCACCAGGGAAGGGGGGCGAGGGGCCAACGTCCTGACTTTC
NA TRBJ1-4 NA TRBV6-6 CASSYLGLGNEKLFF TGTGCCAGCAGTTACCTGGGACTAGGGAATGAAAAACTGTTTTTT
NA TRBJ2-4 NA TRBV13 CASSQGTPGIQYF TGTGCCAGCAGCCAAGGGACCCCTGGCATTCAGTACTTC
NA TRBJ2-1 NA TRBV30 CAWDGGIEQFF TGTGCCTGGGATGGGGGTATTGAGCAGTTCTTC
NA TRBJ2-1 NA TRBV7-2 CASSFSHINREGGQFF TGTGCCAGCAGCTTCTCCCATATAAACAGGGAGGGTGGGCAGTTCTTC
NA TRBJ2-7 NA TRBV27 CASSLSGGGEQYF TGTGCCAGCAGTTTATCAGGCGGAGGCGAGCAGTACTTC
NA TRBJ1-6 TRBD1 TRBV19 CASSIGGDSNNSPLHF TGTGCCAGTAGTATAGGAGGGGACAGCAATAATTCACCCCTCCACTTT
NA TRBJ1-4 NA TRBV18 CASSRSGVEKLFF TGTGCCAGCTCACGATCCGGGGTCGAAAAACTGTTTTTT
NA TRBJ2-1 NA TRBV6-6 CASSPPGGYNEQFF TGTGCCAGCAGCCCCCCTGGGGGGTACAATGAGCAGTTCTTC
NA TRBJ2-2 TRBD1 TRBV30 CAWSVWGQGPNTGELFF TGTGCCTGGAGTGTATGGGGACAGGGACCCAACACCGGGGAGCTGTTTTTT
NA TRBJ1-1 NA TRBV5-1 CASSLGGGFTEAFF TGCGCCAGCAGCTTGGGGGGCGGCTTCACTGAAGCTTTCTTT
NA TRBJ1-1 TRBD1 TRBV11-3 CASSFHRGVNTEAFF TGTGCCAGCAGCTTTCACAGGGGTGTGAACACTGAAGCTTTCTTT
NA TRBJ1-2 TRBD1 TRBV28 CASSFPSSGGGGYTF TGTGCCAGCAGTTTCCCATCCTCAGGGGGCGGCGGCTACACCTTC
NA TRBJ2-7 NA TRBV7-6 CASSLGSPRWGFYEQYF TGTGCCAGCAGCCTTGGGTCTCCTCGTTGGGGTTTCTACGAGCAGTACTTC
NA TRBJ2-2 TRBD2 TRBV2 CAIRRTSGTVGELFF TGTGCCATCAGACGGACTAGCGGGACGGTCGGGGAGCTGTTTTTT
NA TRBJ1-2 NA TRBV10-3 CAISEAPGVVGYTF TGTGCCATCAGTGAAGCCCCAGGGGTCGTTGGCTACACCTTC
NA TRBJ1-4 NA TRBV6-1 CASSDRTESNEKLFF TGTGCCAGCAGTGATAGGACAGAGTCTAATGAAAAACTGTTTTTT
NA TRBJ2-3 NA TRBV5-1 CASSLGQSTADTQYF TGCGCCAGCAGCTTGGGGCAAAGTACGGCAGATACGCAGTATTTT
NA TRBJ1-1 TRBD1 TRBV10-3 CAISEAGTGPNTEAFF TGTGCCATCAGTGAGGCCGGGACAGGGCCTAACACTGAAGCTTTCTTT
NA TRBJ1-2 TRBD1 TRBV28 CASSRDRGGYGYTF TGTGCCAGCAGCAGGGACAGGGGTGGCTATGGCTACACCTTC
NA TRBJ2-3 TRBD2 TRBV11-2 CASSSRTSRSTDTQYF TGTGCCAGCAGCTCTCGGACTAGCAGAAGCACAGATACGCAGTATTTT
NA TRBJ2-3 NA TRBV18 CASSAYPASTDTQYF TGTGCCAGCTCAGCCTACCCGGCGAGCACAGATACGCAGTATTTT
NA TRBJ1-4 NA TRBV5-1 CASSWEGWEGEKLFF TGCGCCAGCAGCTGGGAGGGCTGGGAAGGGGAAAAACTGTTTTTT
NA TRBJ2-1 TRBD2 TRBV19 CASSPLTSGRTGVHEQFF TGTGCCAGTAGTCCCCTGACTAGCGGGAGGACCGGAGTACATGAGCAGTTCTTC
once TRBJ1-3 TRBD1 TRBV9 CASSAEGQGGRNTIYF TGTGCCAGCAGCGCCGAGGGGCAGGGGGGCCGGAACACCATATATTTT
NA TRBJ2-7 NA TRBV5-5 CASSLRGDYEQYF TGTGCCAGCAGCTTGAGAGGGGACTACGAGCAGTACTTC
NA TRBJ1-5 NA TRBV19 CASSIDRGNNQPQHF TGTGCCAGTAGTATAGACAGGGGTAACAATCAGCCCCAGCATTTT
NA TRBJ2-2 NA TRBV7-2 CASSLGFSTGELFF TGTGCCAGCAGCTTAGGATTCAGCACCGGGGAGCTGTTTTTT